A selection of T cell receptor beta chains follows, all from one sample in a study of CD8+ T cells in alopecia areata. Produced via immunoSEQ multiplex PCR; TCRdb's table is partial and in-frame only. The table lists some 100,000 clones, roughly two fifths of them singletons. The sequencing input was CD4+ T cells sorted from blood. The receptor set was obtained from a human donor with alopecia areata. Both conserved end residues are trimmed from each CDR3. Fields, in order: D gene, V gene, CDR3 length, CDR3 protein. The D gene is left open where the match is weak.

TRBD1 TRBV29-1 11 SGGQGVPYEQY
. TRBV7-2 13 ASSLGQLSAQPQH
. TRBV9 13 ASSPRPQRHNEQF
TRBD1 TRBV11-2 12 ASTSGTGIETQY
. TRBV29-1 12 SVVGGTSTDTQY
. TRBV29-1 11 SVETSSRETQY
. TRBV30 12 ASAGITGANVLT
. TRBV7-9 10 ASRTANTEAF
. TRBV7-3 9 ASSGGYGQY
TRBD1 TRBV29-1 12 SVVPGQLNTEAF
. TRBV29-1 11 SGGGQLDTEAF
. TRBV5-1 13 ASSPIWTDTDTQY
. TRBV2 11 ASSDWISYEQY
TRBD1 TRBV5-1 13 ASSTGQAPGILQY
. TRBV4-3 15 ASSQPSWGEAGGELF
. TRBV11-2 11 ASSFTYQETQY
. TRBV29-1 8 SVWRGWAF
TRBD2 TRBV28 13 ASSPRTAGAGELF
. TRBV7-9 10 ASSLEVETQY
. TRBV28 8 ASSTGMGF
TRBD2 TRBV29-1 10 SVEREGATQY
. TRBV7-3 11 ASSSLRQNEQF
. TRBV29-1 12 SVRVRGGSYEQY
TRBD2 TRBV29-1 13 SVWSSGRKSGELF
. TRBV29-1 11 SVGKQTQETQY
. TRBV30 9 AQGSYNEQF
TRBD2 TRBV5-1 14 ASSTFTSGDTGELF
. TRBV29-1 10 SVEENVGGYT
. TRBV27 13 ASSLARAPRYGYT
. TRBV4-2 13 ASSQGGASSYEQY
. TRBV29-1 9 SVGTAETQY
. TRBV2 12 ASSGQLLPYEQY
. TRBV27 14 ASSSTWAGSSYEQY
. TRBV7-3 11 ASSLLAGDTQY
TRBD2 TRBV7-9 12 ASSPTSDTGELF